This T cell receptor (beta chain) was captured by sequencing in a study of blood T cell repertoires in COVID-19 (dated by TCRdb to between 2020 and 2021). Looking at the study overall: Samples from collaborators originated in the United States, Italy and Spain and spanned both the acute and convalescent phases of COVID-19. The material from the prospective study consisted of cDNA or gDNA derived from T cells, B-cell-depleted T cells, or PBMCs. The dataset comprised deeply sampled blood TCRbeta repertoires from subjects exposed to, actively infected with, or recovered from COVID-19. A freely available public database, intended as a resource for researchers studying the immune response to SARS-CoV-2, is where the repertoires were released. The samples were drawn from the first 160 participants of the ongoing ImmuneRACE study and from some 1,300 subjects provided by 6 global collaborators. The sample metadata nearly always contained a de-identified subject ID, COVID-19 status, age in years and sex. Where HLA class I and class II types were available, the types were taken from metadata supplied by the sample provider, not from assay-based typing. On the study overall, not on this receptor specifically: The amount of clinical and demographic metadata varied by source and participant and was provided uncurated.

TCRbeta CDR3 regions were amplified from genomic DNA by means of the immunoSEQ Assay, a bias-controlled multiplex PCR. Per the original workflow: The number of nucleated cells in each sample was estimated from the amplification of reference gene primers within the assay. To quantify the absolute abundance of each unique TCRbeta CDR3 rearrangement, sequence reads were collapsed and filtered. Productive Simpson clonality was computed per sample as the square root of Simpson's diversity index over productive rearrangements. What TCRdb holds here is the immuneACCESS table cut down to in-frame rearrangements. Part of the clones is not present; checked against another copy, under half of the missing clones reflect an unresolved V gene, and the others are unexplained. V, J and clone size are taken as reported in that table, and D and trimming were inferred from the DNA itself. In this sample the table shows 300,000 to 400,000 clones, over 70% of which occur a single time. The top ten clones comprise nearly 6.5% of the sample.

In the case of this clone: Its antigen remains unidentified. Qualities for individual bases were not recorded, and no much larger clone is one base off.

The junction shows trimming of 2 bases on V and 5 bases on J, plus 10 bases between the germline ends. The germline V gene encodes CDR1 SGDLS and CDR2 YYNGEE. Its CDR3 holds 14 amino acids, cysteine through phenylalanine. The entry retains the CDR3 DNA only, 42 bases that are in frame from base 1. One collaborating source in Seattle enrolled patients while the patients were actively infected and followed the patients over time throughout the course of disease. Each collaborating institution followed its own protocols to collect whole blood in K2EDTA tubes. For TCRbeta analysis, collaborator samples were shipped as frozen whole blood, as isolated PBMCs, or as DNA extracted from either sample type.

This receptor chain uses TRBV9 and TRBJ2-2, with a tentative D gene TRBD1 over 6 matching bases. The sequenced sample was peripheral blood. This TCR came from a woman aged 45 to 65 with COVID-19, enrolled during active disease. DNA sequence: TGTGCCAGCAGCGTCTCAGGGGTTACCGGGGAGCTGTTTTTT. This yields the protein CASSVSGVTGELFF.